The entry that follows covers one T cell receptor beta chain sequence. What it recognizes is unknown. This sample is drawn from a study of beta chain features in type 1 diabetes. Study-level findings and limits: Significant though moderate, a shortening of TCRB CDR3s appeared in all four CD4+ subsets of Type 1 diabetes patients. Shorter templates might be favored by PCR, equally in patients and controls.

Blood was drawn once from each donor into heparinised tubes. The draws averaged about 120 mL. Stem cell-like memory, regulatory, central memory and naive CD4+ cells were sorted via CD45RO/CCR7/CD25/CD127/CD95/CD27. The sequenced template was cDNA made from the entire isolated RNA. Some 3.6 million reads was the average for naive, central memory and regulatory T cell samples. The assay was immunoSEQ multiplex PCR, and TCRdb's table has in-frame clones only and misses some. Counted here are 350,000 to 400,000 clones, around 13% occurring once; the ten biggest clones make up approximately 0.011%. With 0 bases removed from V and 4 bases from J, the gap between germline ends came to 16 bases. The CDR3 totals 15 residues. Germline V gene lookup returns CDR1 GTSNPN and CDR2 SVGIG (reference sequence).

Sequencing was done on a sample of naive CD4+ T cells from blood. The chain combines TRBV30 with TRBJ2-7; D gene unclear. The TCR originated in a woman aged 18-35 years with type 1 diabetes. DNA for the CDR3: TGTGCCTGGAGTGTTCCCCGAAAGTCACATTACGAGCAGTACTTC. Amino acid sequence: CAWSVPRKSHYEQYF.